Here is one TCR beta chain with its context. Its antigen is unidentified. These data come from a study of cytomegalovirus exposure and HLA in healthy donors. Overall study findings and caveats: Upon later analysis, HLA-associated TCR beta chains proved more clonally expanded than other, equally common chains. A few of the chains that were CMV-associated were confirmed in vitro to be specific for CMV antigens.

PCR was performed using 60 Vbeta and 13 Jbeta primers. Using immunoSEQ multiplex PCR, the repertoire was profiled, and TCRdb retains in-frame clones only, with some absent. Of 150,000 to 200,000 clones listed, around 74% were seen once; the top ten hold 1.5%. This clonotype was sampled from a girl under 18 in good health and CMV-seropositive. Sequenced material: PBMCs.

In DNA, the CDR3 is TGCGCCAGCAGCCAAGTTGAGGGACAGACTAACTATGGCTACACCTTC. It codes for CASSQVEGQTNYGYTF. This chain connects TRBV4-1 to TRBJ1-2, with 7 bases aligning to TRBD1. The CDR3 runs to 16 residues. Germline CDR1 is MGHRA and CDR2 is YSYEKL. The V gene end was trimmed by 1 base and the J gene end by 0 bases; junction bases not matched to a gene: 5.